This TCR beta chain was profiled in a study of T cells in Graves' hyperthyroidism and ophthalmopathy. V was pared by 5 bases and J by 0 bases, with 17 bases between. The CDR3 runs 18 residues. RNA transcripts yielded amplified TCR beta CDR3 regions. The HTBI primer set drove a first-round RT-PCR of the TCR CDR3. In TCRdb, the multiplex PCR reads were re-called with MiXCR into one record per CDR3 protein. The sample carries around 570,000 distinct CDR3 sequences, about 20% recorded once. At least ten counts were recorded for this clonotype. The sample was blood. This chain connects TRBV12-3 or TRBV12-4 to TRBJ2-6, with D perhaps TRBD2 (6 bases). The clonotype originates from a man aged 40-55 years with Graves' ophthalmopathy. This CDR3 reads CASSRQAVTSSGANVLTF. In nucleotides, the CDR3 is TGTGCCAGCAGTCGTCAGGCAGTGACTAGCTCTGGGGCCAACGTCCTGACTTTC.